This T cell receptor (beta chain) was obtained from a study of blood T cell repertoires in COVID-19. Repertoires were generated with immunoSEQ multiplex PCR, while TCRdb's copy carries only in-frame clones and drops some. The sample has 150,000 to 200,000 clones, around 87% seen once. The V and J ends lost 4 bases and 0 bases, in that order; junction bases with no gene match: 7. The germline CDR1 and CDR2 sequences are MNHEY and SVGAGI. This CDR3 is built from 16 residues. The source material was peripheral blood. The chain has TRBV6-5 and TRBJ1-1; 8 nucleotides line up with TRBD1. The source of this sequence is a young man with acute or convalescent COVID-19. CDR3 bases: TGTGCCAGCAGTTCGTTATCAGGGGGCGTGAACACTGAAGCTTTCTTT. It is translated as CASSSLSGGVNTEAFF.